The 17 T cell receptor beta chains below were found in one sample sequenced in a study of CD8+ T cells in alopecia areata. The sequencing template was cDNA reverse transcribed from extracted RNA. Produced via immunoSEQ multiplex PCR; TCRdb's table is partial and in-frame only. The top ten hold approximately 4.9% of the sample, which has about 200,000 clones, about 56% seen once. Sequenced sample: CD8+ T cells sorted from blood. These receptors originate from a human donor in good health.

This clone was detected only a few times. V usage is TRBV13 and J usage is TRBJ2-7; 8 nucleotides line up with TRBD1. Germline V gene lookup returns CDR1 PRHDT and CDR2 FYEKMQ (reference sequence). V shed 4 bases and J 2 bases; nucleotides not matched to a gene: 4. This CDR3 region has 14 residues. DNA of the CDR3: TGTGCCAGCAGCTCCCGGGACAGGACCTACGAGCAGTACTTC. Encoded protein: CASSSRDRTYEQYF.

As concerns this clone: Other DNA sequences in the same sample also yield this CDR3. The rearrangement links TRBV7-9 to TRBJ1-5; no clear D. The ends were cut back, 4 bases at V and 2 bases at J, with 9 bases in the middle. Germline V lookup: CDR1 SEHNR, CDR2 FQNEAQ (reference sequence). The CDR3 covers 14 residues. The CDR3 sequence: CASSSGGGNQPQHF. In DNA form, the CDR3 reads TGTGCCAGCAGCTCGGGAGGTGGCAATCAGCCCCAGCATTTT.

CDR3 in DNA: TGCGCCAGTCAAAACCACAGGGGAGGTTGGAACACTGAAGCTTTCTTT. This encodes CASQNHRGGWNTEAFF. This chain links TRBV5-1 with TRBJ1-1; 7 nucleotides match TRBD1. V lost 8 bases and J lost 1; bases outside the gene matches: 14. Germline assignment: CDR1 SGHRS and CDR2 YFSETQ. This CDR3 comprises 16 residues.

This clone has more than one count but fewer than ten. Other nucleotide sequences in the sample specify the same CDR3. The chain employs TRBV4-1 and TRBJ2-7; D uncertain. Per germline, CDR1 MGHRA and CDR2 YSYEKL. V lost 3 bases and J lost 6, with 15 bases in between. This CDR3 is built from 14 residues. For the CDR3, the DNA is TGCGCCAGCAGCCATGAAAGCGAAGGGTTCGAGCAGTACTTC. Its translation: CASSHESEGFEQYF.

This rearrangement joins TRBV7-9 to TRBJ1-1; 7 bases are shared with TRBD1. This CDR3 has 14 residues. Germline V gene sequence: CDR1 SEHNR, CDR2 FQNEAQ (reference sequence). V lost 4 bases to trimming and J lost 4 bases; unmatched junction nucleotides: 6. The CDR3 DNA sequence: TGTGCCAGCAGCTCGACAGGGATCGGCACTGAAGCTTTCTTT. As protein: CASSSTGIGTEAFF.

A note on this clone: Different DNA sequences within this sample yield the same CDR3. The chain is built from TRBV15 and TRBJ2-7; 8 bases line up with TRBD1. V lost 3 bases to trimming and J lost 0 bases; unmatched junction nucleotides: 4. There are 15 residues in the CDR3. Germline V gene sequence: CDR1 LNHNV, CDR2 YYDKDF (reference sequence). Here the CDR3 reads CATSRDRESSYEQYF. The CDR3 DNA reads as TGTGCCACCAGCAGGGACAGGGAAAGCTCCTACGAGCAGTACTTC.

This chain connects TRBV4-1 to TRBJ2-7; TRBD2 is a possible D gene (5 bases). The germline CDR1 and CDR2 sequences are MGHRA and YSYEKL. This CDR3 contains 17 residues. Trimming shortened V by 1 base and J by 5 bases, and 21 bases separated the two germline ends. The CDR3 here is CASSQGGFPRDGDEQYF. Here the CDR3 DNA reads TGCGCCAGCAGCCAAGGAGGGTTTCCTCGAGATGGAGACGAGCAGTACTTC.

The CDR3 nucleotides are TGTGCCAGCAGTATACAGGGGGCTGATGATACGCAGTATTTT. Amino acid sequence: CASSIQGADDTQYF. The chain carries TRBV27 and TRBJ2-3; 9 nucleotides align to TRBD1. The CDR3 covers 14 residues. The germline V gene has CDR1 MNHEY and CDR2 SMNVEV (reference sequence). V shed 5 bases, J shed 6 bases, and the junction held 6 bases outside the gene matches.

CDR3 in amino acids: CASSRSRASQETQYF. In nucleotides, the CDR3 is TGTGCCAGCAGCCGGAGTAGGGCTAGTCAAGAGACCCAGTACTTC. The chain joins TRBV4-2 to TRBJ2-5; D unclear. Germline V gene sequence: CDR1 LGHNA, CDR2 YNFKEQ. The ends were cut back, 4 bases at V and 2 bases at J, with 14 bases in the middle. CDR3 size: 15 residues.

This clone was detected a few times. The chain recombines TRBV29-1 with TRBJ1-3; unclear D gene. Trimming pared 3 bases from V and 0 bases from J, leaving 12 bases between. The CDR3 extends over 15 amino acids. Germline values: CDR1 SQVTM, CDR2 ANQGSEA. The CDR3 DNA follows: TGCAGCGTTGAGGATCCCCTAAACTCTGGAAACACCATATATTTT. Translating it yields CSVEDPLNSGNTIYF.

Concerning this clone itself: Distinct nucleotide sequences in the sample also encode this CDR3. The rearrangement uses TRBV29-1 and TRBJ2-5; no firm D call. Trimming pared 4 bases from V and 4 bases from J, leaving 4 bases between. The CDR3 consists of 10 residues. From germline, CDR1 is SQVTM and CDR2 ANQGSEA. CDR3 nucleotide sequence: TGCAGCGTTGCACTAGAGACCCAGTACTTC. The encoded protein is CSVALETQYF.

The genes are TRBV11-1 and TRBJ2-7; TRBD2 matches 9 bases. The ends lost 1 base at V and 0 bases at J; junction bases unmatched: 4. The CDR3 runs 16 residues. Germline values: CDR1 SGHAT, CDR2 FQDESV (reference sequence). CDR3 residues: CASSLELAGRSYEQYF. CDR3 sequence (DNA): TGTGCCAGCAGCTTAGAGCTAGCGGGGCGCTCCTACGAGCAGTACTTC.

This clone was recorded at least ten times. The V and J genes are TRBV7-6 and TRBJ2-7, with TRBD1 matching over 10 bases. The V and J ends lost 3 bases and 3 bases, in that order; junction bases with no gene match: 5. The germline gives CDR1 SGHVS, CDR2 FNYEAQ. There are 15 residues in the CDR3. The CDR3 sequence is CASSLTGQGNYEQYF. As DNA, the CDR3 is TGTGCCAGCAGCTTGACGGGACAGGGGAACTACGAGCAGTACTTC.

V is TRBV15 and J is TRBJ1-6; TRBD1 might be the D (6 bases). Germline CDR1 and CDR2: LNHNV and YYDKDF (reference sequence). This CDR3 region has 15 residues. V was clipped by 5 bases and J by 10 bases, with 18 bases between them. The CDR3 bases are TGTGCCACCAGCGGGAAGGGGGACAACGGATCACCCCTCCACTTT. Translating it yields CATSGKGDNGSPLHF.

This clone was seen only once. The CDR3 protein is CSVEWGQGSSYEQYF. CDR3 bases: TGCAGCGTTGAGTGGGGTCAGGGGAGCTCCTACGAGCAGTACTTC. The chain links TRBV29-1 to TRBJ2-7, with a tentative D call TRBD1 (6 bases). Per germline, CDR1 SQVTM and CDR2 ANQGSEA. This CDR3 comprises 15 residues. Trimming left V 3 bases short and J 0 bases short, with 15 bases between.

This clone was counted a single time. Germline and junction disagree at one end, which may indicate a read error. CDR3 protein: CASSLGRDRGISF. The CDR3 DNA is TGTGCCAGCAGCTTGGGCCGGGACAGGGGAATCTCCTTC. The chain links TRBV7-9 to TRBJ1-2; 10 bases are shared with TRBD1. From germline, CDR1 is SEHNR and CDR2 FQNEAQ (reference sequence). There are 13 residues in the CDR3.

The J gene is TRBJ1-2, the V gene TRBV29-1; D not certain. Germline V gene data show CDR1 as SQVTM and CDR2 as ANQGSEA. This CDR3 has 13 amino acids. CDR3 residues: CGADGPRDYGYTF. The CDR3 bases are TGCGGCGCCGACGGGCCTAGGGACTATGGCTACACCTTC. The full variable domain, its missing parts supplied by reference TRBV29-1 and TRBJ1-2, is SAVISQKPSRDICQRGTSLTIQCQVDSQVTMMFWYRQQPGQSLTLIATANQGSEATYESGFVIDKFPISRPNLTFSTLTVSNMSPEDSSIYLCGADGPRDYGYTFGSGTRLTVV.